These T cell receptor beta chains were read from a single sample in a study of neurological immune-mediated disorders. TCRdb analysed the 5' RACE reads with MiXCR anew, one entry per CDR3 protein. The sample records 50,000 to 85,000 distinct CDR3 sequences, less than 5.5% being singletons. Sample: PBMCs. The receptor set was obtained from a woman aged 25 to 39 with multiple sclerosis. Each CDR3 is given with its conserved first and last residue. D genes are given only for firm matches. Rows give clone size only sometimes, using once, few, many, or a class for an expanded clone.

j_gene,v_gene,d_gene,abundance,CDR3nt,CDR3aa
TRBJ1-5,TRBV20-1,TRBD1,.,TGCAGTGCTAGTACGACAGGGGAACCCCACCAGCCCCAGAATTTT,CSASTTGEPHQPQNF
TRBJ2-3,TRBV9,TRBD1,many,TGTGCCAGCACCCTTATGTCAGGGGGCGCTGGGGATACGCAGTATTTT,CASTLMSGGAGDTQYF
TRBJ1-5,TRBV7-8,TRBD1,few,TGTGCCAGCAGCTTAGGTCAGGGGGGCAACAATCAGCCCCAGAATTTT,CASSLGQGGNNQPQNF
TRBJ1-2,TRBV10-3,.,many,TGTGCCATCAGGAGGGGGTATGGCTACACCTTC,CAIRRGYGYTF
TRBJ1-1,TRBV20-1,.,many,TGCAGTGCTAGGGATGCAACAGTGAACACTGAAGCTTTCTTT,CSARDATVNTEAFF
TRBJ2-3,TRBV5-8,.,few,TGTGCCAGCAGCTTGGGCCCTGGGCCTGGGAATACGCAGTATTTT,CASSLGPGPGNTQYF
TRBJ1-1,TRBV4-2,TRBD1,.,TGTGCCAGCAGCCAAGGGACAGGGCGTATGAACACTGAAGCTTTCTTT,CASSQGTGRMNTEAFF
TRBJ2-7,TRBV5-5,TRBD1,many,TGTGCCAGCAGCTTGTTGACAGGGGCGGAGCAGTACTTC,CASSLLTGAEQYF
TRBJ2-1,TRBV20-1,.,many,TGCAGTGCTGCCCTCATCCCCTCGGTGGGGTATAATGAGCAGTTCTTC,CSAALIPSVGYNEQFF
TRBJ1-5,TRBV27,TRBD1,many,TGTGCCAGCAGTTCCGACAGGGATAGCAATCAGCCCCAGAATTTT,CASSSDRDSNQPQNF
TRBJ2-7,TRBV15,TRBD1,many,TGTGCCACCAGCAGAGGTGTCGGACAGGGTACGGGCGAGCAGTACTTC,CATSRGVGQGTGEQYF
TRBJ1-3,TRBV18,TRBD1,many,TGTGCCAGCTCACCGCTGACAGGGGAGAACACCATATATTTT,CASSPLTGENTIYF
TRBJ1-6,TRBV20-1,.,few,TGCAGTGCTAGGGCCTTCTCCTACGATTCACCCCTCAACTTT,CSARAFSYDSPLNF
TRBJ1-2,TRBV20-1,.,many,TGCAGTGCTAGTAAGAGTTCCCGGGAGATTGACTATGGCTACACCTTC,CSASKSSREIDYGYTF
TRBJ2-1,TRBV20-1,TRBD2,few,TGCAGTGCTAGCCCTCCTAGCGGGGGCTACAATGAGCAGTTCTTC,CSASPPSGGYNEQFF
TRBJ2-5,TRBV12-3/TRBV12-4,TRBD2,many,TGTGCCAGCAGTTTCTTCGGGGGGGGCCGAGAGACCCAGTACTTC,CASSFFGGGRETQYF
TRBJ2-5,TRBV12-3/TRBV12-4,TRBD2,many,TGTGCCAGCAGTTCCCCCGGGACTAGCGAGTTATGGCAAGAGACCCAGTACTTC,CASSSPGTSELWQETQYF